These T cell receptor beta chains were read from a single sample in a study of T cell responses to AZD1222 COVID-19 vaccine. Produced via immunoSEQ multiplex PCR; TCRdb's table is partial and in-frame only. This table holds about 120,000 clones, about 85% found once. Sample: peripheral blood, taken on day 0 of AZD1222 vaccination. These receptor sequences come from an adult in good health. The CDR3 runs from the conserved cysteine through the conserved F or W. Each record gives: J gene, CDR3 length, D gene, V gene, CDR3 protein, CDR3 DNA. D genes are given only for firm matches.

j_gene: TRBJ1-2; len: 11; d_gene: -; v_gene: TRBV18; CDR3aa: CASSQKSGLKF; CDR3nt: TGTGCCAGCTCACAAAAATCGGGCCTGAAGTTC
j_gene: TRBJ2-5; len: 13; d_gene: -; v_gene: TRBV10-3; CDR3aa: CAIRPAGQETQYF; CDR3nt: TGTGCCATCAGGCCGGCGGGCCAAGAGACCCAGTACTTC
j_gene: TRBJ1-1; len: 14; d_gene: -; v_gene: TRBV27; CDR3aa: CASSFLAGGTEAFF; CDR3nt: TGTGCCAGCAGTTTCCTGGCCGGGGGAACTGAAGCTTTCTTT
j_gene: TRBJ1-1; len: 12; d_gene: -; v_gene: TRBV2; CDR3aa: CASTGGWGEAFF; CDR3nt: TGTGCCAGCACTGGCGGGTGGGGTGAAGCTTTCTTT
j_gene: TRBJ2-1; len: 16; d_gene: -; v_gene: TRBV9; CDR3aa: CASSGPGLDSYNEQFF; CDR3nt: TGTGCCAGCAGCGGCCCAGGCCTCGACTCCTACAATGAGCAGTTCTTC
j_gene: TRBJ1-2; len: 14; d_gene: -; v_gene: TRBV3-1/TRBV3-2; CDR3aa: CASSQGRTAYGYTF; CDR3nt: TGTGCCAGCAGCCAAGGCCGGACAGCCTATGGCTACACCTTC
j_gene: TRBJ1-1; len: 13; d_gene: -; v_gene: TRBV28; CDR3aa: CASSQTGNTEAFF; CDR3nt: TGTGCCAGCAGCCAAACAGGGAACACTGAAGCTTTCTTT
j_gene: TRBJ2-1; len: 15; d_gene: -; v_gene: TRBV29-1; CDR3aa: CSVEDRRMRDNEQFF; CDR3nt: TGCAGCGTTGAAGATAGGAGGATGAGAGACAATGAGCAGTTCTTC
j_gene: TRBJ1-5; len: 12; d_gene: -; v_gene: TRBV6-6; CDR3aa: CASSYRDQPQHF; CDR3nt: TGTGCCAGCAGTTACCGGGATCAGCCCCAGCATTTT
j_gene: TRBJ2-2; len: 13; d_gene: -; v_gene: TRBV9; CDR3aa: CASSRLVTGELFF; CDR3nt: TGTGCCAGCAGCCGACTTGTAACCGGGGAGCTGTTTTTT
j_gene: TRBJ2-3; len: 17; d_gene: TRBD2; v_gene: TRBV5-4; CDR3aa: CASTPGLAGPGTDTQYF; CDR3nt: TGTGCCAGCACCCCGGGACTAGCGGGCCCGGGGACAGATACGCAGTATTTT
j_gene: TRBJ1-6; len: 17; d_gene: -; v_gene: TRBV21-1; CDR3aa: CASSRINLGQLNSPLHF; CDR3nt: TGTGCCAGCAGCAGAATAAATCTGGGACAGCTAAATTCACCCCTCCACTTT
j_gene: TRBJ2-3; len: 15; d_gene: TRBD2; v_gene: TRBV10-2; CDR3aa: CASTHGTSGTDTQYF; CDR3nt: TGCGCCAGCACCCATGGGACTAGCGGCACAGATACGCAGTATTTT
j_gene: TRBJ1-5; len: 14; d_gene: -; v_gene: TRBV28; CDR3aa: CASRTRGGGQPQHF; CDR3nt: TGTGCCAGCAGGACTAGGGGGGGCGGTCAGCCCCAGCATTTT
j_gene: TRBJ1-5; len: 15; d_gene: TRBD1; v_gene: TRBV10-3; CDR3aa: CAISDLTQGGQPQHF; CDR3nt: TGTGCCATCAGTGATCTGACCCAGGGGGGGCAGCCCCAGCATTTT
j_gene: TRBJ1-1; len: 14; d_gene: TRBD1; v_gene: TRBV7-9; CDR3aa: CASSWRQGNTEAFF; CDR3nt: TGTGCCAGCAGCTGGCGACAGGGGAACACTGAAGCTTTCTTT
j_gene: TRBJ1-6; len: 14; d_gene: -; v_gene: TRBV30; CDR3aa: CASRIPGSNSPLHF; CDR3nt: TGTGCCTCCAGGATCCCAGGGTCGAATTCACCCCTCCACTTT
j_gene: TRBJ2-5; len: 12; d_gene: -; v_gene: TRBV28; CDR3aa: CASSSATETQYF; CDR3nt: TGTGCCAGCAGTTCAGCAACAGAGACCCAGTACTTC
j_gene: TRBJ1-5; len: 16; d_gene: TRBD1; v_gene: TRBV3-1/TRBV3-2; CDR3aa: CASSPRGGSGNQPQHF; CDR3nt: TGTGCCAGCAGCCCTCGAGGGGGCTCGGGCAATCAGCCCCAGCATTTT
j_gene: TRBJ1-3; len: 17; d_gene: -; v_gene: TRBV9; CDR3aa: CASSFAPEGPSGNTIYF; CDR3nt: TGTGCCAGCAGCTTTGCGCCAGAGGGGCCCTCTGGAAACACCATATATTTT
j_gene: TRBJ2-1; len: 16; d_gene: TRBD1; v_gene: TRBV7-9; CDR3aa: CASSQGGGQGAFEQFF; CDR3nt: TGTGCCAGCAGCCAGGGAGGGGGACAGGGGGCGTTTGAGCAGTTCTTC
j_gene: TRBJ1-3; len: 16; d_gene: TRBD1; v_gene: TRBV5-1; CDR3aa: CASSPGQESSGNTIYF; CDR3nt: TGCGCCAGCAGCCCCGGACAGGAGTCCTCTGGAAACACCATATATTTT
j_gene: TRBJ1-2; len: 11; d_gene: -; v_gene: TRBV29-1; CDR3aa: CSTDTPYGYTF; CDR3nt: TGCAGCACCGACACACCCTATGGCTACACCTTC
j_gene: TRBJ1-2; len: 15; d_gene: -; v_gene: TRBV9; CDR3aa: CASSGGGRANYGYTF; CDR3nt: TGTGCCAGCAGCGGGGGAGGGAGAGCTAACTATGGCTACACCTTC
j_gene: TRBJ1-1; len: 14; d_gene: -; v_gene: TRBV19; CDR3aa: CASSMRSGGTEAFF; CDR3nt: TGTGCCAGTAGTATGAGGTCCGGAGGCACTGAAGCTTTCTTT
j_gene: TRBJ2-2; len: 18; d_gene: TRBD2; v_gene: TRBV25-1; CDR3aa: CASSDRLAGGQLGGELFF; CDR3nt: TGTGCCAGCAGTGACCGACTAGCGGGAGGGCAATTGGGCGGGGAGCTGTTTTTT